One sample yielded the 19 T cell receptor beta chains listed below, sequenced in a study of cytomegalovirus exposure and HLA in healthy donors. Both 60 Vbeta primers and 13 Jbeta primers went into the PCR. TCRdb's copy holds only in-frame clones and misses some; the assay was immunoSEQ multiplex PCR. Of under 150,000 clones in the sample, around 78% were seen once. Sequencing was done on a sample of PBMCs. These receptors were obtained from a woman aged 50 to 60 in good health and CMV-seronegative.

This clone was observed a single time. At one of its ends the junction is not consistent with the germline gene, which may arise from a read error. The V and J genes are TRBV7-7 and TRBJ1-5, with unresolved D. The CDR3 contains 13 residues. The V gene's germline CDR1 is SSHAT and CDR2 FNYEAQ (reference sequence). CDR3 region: CASSLARDQPQHF. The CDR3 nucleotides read TGTGCTAGCAGCTTAGCCCGGGATCAGCCCCAGCATTTT.

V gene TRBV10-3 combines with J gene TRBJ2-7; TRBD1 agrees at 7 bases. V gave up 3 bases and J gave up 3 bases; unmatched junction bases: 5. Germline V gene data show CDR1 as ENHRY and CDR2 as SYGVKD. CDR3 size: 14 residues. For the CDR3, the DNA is TGTGCCATCAGTGATCCGAACAGGGGCTACGAGCAGTACTTC. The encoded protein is CAISDPNRGYEQYF.

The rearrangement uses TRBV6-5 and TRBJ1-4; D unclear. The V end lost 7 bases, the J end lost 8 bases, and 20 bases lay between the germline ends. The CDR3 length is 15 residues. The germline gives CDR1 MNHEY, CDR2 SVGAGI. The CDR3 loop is CASTLQSGSREKLFF. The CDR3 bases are TGTGCCAGCACTCTCCAGTCCGGGAGCAGGGAAAAACTGTTTTTT.

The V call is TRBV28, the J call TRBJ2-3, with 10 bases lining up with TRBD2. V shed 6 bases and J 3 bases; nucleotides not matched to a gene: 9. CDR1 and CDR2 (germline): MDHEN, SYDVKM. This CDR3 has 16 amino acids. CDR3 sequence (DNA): TGTGCCAGCAGCACCTTACTAGCGGGATGGACAGATACGCAGTATTTT. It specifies CASSTLLAGWTDTQYF.

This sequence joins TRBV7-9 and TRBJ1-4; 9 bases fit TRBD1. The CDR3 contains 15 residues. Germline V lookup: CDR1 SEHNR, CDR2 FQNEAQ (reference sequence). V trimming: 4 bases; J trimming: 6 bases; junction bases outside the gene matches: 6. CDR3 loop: CASSSTGGNYEKLFF. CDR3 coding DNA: TGTGCCAGCAGCTCTACAGGGGGCAACTATGAAAAACTGTTTTTT.

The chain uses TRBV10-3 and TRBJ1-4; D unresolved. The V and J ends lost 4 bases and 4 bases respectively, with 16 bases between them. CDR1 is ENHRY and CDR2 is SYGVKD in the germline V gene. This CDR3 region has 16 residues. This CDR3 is CAISGGQTGDNEKLFF. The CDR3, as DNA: TGTGCCATCAGTGGCGGGCAGACGGGAGATAATGAAAAACTGTTTTTT.

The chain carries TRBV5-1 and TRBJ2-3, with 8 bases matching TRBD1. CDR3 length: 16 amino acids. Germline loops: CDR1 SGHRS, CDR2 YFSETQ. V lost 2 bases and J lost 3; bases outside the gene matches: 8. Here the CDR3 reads CASSFRPGTGTDTQYF. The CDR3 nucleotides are TGCGCCAGCAGCTTCCGTCCCGGGACAGGTACAGATACGCAGTATTTT.

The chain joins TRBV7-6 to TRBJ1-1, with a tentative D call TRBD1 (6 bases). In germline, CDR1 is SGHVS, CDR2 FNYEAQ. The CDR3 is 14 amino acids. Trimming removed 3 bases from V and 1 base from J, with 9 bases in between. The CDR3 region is CASSFRGWNTEAFF. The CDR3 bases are TGTGCCAGCAGCTTCAGGGGCTGGAACACTGAAGCTTTCTTT.

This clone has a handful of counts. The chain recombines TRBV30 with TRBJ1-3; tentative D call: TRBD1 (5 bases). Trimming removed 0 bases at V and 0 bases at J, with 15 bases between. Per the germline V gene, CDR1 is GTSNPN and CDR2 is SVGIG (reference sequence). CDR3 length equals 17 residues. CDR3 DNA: TGTGCCTGGAGTGTACCAGGGTCCAAGCTCTCTGGAAACACCATATATTTT. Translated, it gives CAWSVPGSKLSGNTIYF. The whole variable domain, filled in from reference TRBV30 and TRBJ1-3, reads SQTIHQWPATLVQPVGSPLSLECTVEGTSNPNLYWYRQAAGRGLQLLFYSVGIGQISSEVPQNLSASRPQDRQFILSSKKLLLSDSGFYLCAWSVPGSKLSGNTIYFGEGSWLTVV.

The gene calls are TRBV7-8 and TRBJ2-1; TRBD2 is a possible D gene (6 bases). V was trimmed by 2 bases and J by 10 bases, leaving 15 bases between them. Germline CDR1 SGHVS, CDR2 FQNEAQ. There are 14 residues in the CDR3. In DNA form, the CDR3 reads TGTGCCAGCAGCTTACTGACTAGGGGTACCGAGCAGTTCTTC. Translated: CASSLLTRGTEQFF.

CDR3 bases: TGTGCCAGTAGTCCCCTGAGGAGCGGGAACACCGGGGAGCTGTTTTTT. Its protein product is CASSPLRSGNTGELFF. The rearrangement uses TRBV19 and TRBJ2-2, with D possibly being TRBD2 (5 bases). The ends were cut back, 5 bases at V and 1 base at J, with 14 bases in the middle. Germline V gives CDR1 LNHDA, CDR2 SQIVND (reference sequence). The CDR3 loop spans 16 amino acids. The full variable domain, rest sourced from reference TRBV19 and TRBJ2-2, is DGGITQSPKYLFRKEGQNVTLSCEQNLNHDAMYWYRQDPGQGLRLIYYSQIVNDFQKGDIAEGYSVSREKKESFPLTVTSAQKNPTAFYLCASSPLRSGNTGELFFGEGSRLTVL.

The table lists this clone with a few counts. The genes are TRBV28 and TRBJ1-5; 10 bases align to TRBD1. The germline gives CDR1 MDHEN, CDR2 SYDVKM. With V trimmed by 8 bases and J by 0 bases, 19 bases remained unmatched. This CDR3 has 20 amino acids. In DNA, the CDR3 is TGTGCCAGCCACCAACCGCCCGGACAGGGGGTAAAGAATAGCAATCAGCCCCAGCATTTT. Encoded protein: CASHQPPGQGVKNSNQPQHF.

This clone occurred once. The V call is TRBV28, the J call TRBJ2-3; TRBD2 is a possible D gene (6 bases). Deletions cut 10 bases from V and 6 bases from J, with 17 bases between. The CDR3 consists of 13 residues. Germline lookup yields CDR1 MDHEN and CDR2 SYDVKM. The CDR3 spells CAIAGFRVDTQYF. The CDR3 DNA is TGTGCCATTGCGGGGTTTAGGGTGGATACGCAGTATTTT.

The CDR3 reads CASSQAGTSGTTGELFF. CDR3 DNA sequence: TGCGCCAGCAGCCAGGCGGGGACTAGCGGGACCACCGGGGAGCTGTTTTTT. The genes are TRBV5-1 and TRBJ2-2; 13 bases fit TRBD2. Germline-derived CDR1 and CDR2 are SGHRS and YFSETQ. There are 17 residues in the CDR3. The ends lost 4 bases at V and 4 bases at J; junction bases unmatched: 7.

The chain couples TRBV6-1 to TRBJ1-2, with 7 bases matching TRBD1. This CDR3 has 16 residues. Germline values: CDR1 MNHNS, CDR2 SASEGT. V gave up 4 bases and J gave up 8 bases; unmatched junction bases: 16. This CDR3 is CASSGGQSYGSGGYTF. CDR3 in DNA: TGTGCCAGCAGTGGGGGACAGTCCTATGGCTCCGGCGGCTACACCTTC.

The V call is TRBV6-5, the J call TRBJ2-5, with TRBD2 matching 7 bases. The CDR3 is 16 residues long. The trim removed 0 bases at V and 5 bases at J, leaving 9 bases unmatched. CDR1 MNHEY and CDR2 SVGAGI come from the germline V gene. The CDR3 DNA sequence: TGTGCCAGCAGTTACTCACCGGCGGGAGTAGGGGAGACCCAGTACTTC. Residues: CASSYSPAGVGETQYF.

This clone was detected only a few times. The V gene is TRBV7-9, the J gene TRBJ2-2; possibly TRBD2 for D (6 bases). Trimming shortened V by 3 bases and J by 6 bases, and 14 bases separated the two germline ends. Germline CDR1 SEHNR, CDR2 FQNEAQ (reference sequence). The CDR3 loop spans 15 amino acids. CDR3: CASSFGGFDAGELFF. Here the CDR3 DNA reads TGTGCCAGCAGCTTCGGGGGATTCGATGCCGGGGAGCTGTTTTTT.

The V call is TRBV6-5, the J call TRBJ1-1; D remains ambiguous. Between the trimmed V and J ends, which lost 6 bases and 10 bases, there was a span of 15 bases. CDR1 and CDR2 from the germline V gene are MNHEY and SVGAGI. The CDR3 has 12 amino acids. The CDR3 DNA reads TGTGCCAGCAGAAACGGGCCCAGCGGAGCTTTCTTT. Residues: CASRNGPSGAFF.

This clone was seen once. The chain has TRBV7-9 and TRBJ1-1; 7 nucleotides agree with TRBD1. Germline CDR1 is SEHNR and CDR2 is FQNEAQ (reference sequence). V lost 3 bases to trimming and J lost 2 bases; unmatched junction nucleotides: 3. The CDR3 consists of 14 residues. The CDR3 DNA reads TGTGCCAGCAGCTTGGGACAGCTAAACACTGAAGCTTTCTTT. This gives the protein CASSLGQLNTEAFF.